The 16 T cell receptor beta chains below were found in one sample sequenced in a study of identical twins. MiXCR, applied by TCRdb to the 5' RACE reads, yields one record per CDR3 protein. The sample has roughly 250,000 distinct CDR3 sequences; roughly 13% are singletons. The sequenced sample was memory (CD45RO+) T cells sorted from blood. These receptors came from a woman between 18 and 30 years old in good health.

The V and J genes are TRBV11-2 and TRBJ2-3; 9 nucleotides agree with TRBD1. The CDR3 has 15 amino acids. The J segment lost 0 bases and the V segment lost 6 bases, leaving 4 bases of the junction unmatched. Germline CDR1 and CDR2: SGHAT and FQNNGV. Here the CDR3 reads CASSKQGASTDTQYF. The CDR3 nucleotides are TGTGCCAGCAGTAAACAGGGGGCCAGCACAGATACGCAGTATTTT.

The chain combines TRBV3-1 with TRBJ2-7; weak D call: TRBD2 (6 bases). This CDR3 has 14 amino acids. Looked up from germline, CDR1 is LGHDT and CDR2 is YNNKEL (reference sequence). V was pared by 0 bases and J by 7 bases, with 13 bases between. Written as DNA, the CDR3 is TGTGCCAGCAGCCAAGAGGGTACGGGGGAGGAGCAGTACTTC. It is translated as CASSQEGTGEEQYF.

This chain uses TRBV3-1 with TRBJ1-1; possible D gene TRBD1, 6 bases. The CDR3 contains 14 residues. Germline values: CDR1 LGHDT, CDR2 YNNKEL (reference sequence). V gave up 1 base and J gave up 1 base, with 7 bases separating them. The CDR3 protein is CASSQVQGNTEAFF. The CDR3 DNA reads TGTGCCAGCAGCCAAGTACAGGGGAACACTGAAGCTTTCTTT. The variable domain in full, completed from reference TRBV3-1 and TRBJ1-1, reads DTAVSQTPKYLVTQMGNDKSIKCEQNLGHDTMYWYKQDSKKFLKIMFSYNNKELIINETVPNRFSPKSPDKAHLNLHINSLELGDSAVYFCASSQVQGNTEAFFGQGTRLTVV.

The genes are TRBV7-9 and TRBJ2-3; TRBD2 aligns across 16 bases. CDR1 is SEHNR, CDR2 FQNEAQ, per germline (reference sequence). The ends lost 4 bases at V and 6 bases at J; junction bases unmatched: 4. This CDR3 comprises 16 residues. Here the CDR3 DNA reads TGTGCCAGCAGCTACGGGACTAGCGGGAGGGAGGATACGCAGTATTTT. This gives the protein CASSYGTSGREDTQYF.

This clonotype turned up a few times. This CDR3 is CAWSISASGSREQYF. The CDR3 nucleotides are TGTGCCTGGAGTATTTCGGCTAGCGGGAGTCGCGAGCAGTACTTC. The V call is TRBV30, the J call TRBJ2-7, with 10 bases aligning to TRBD2. CDR1 and CDR2 (germline): GTSNPN, SVGIG (reference sequence). The junction had 10 bases not matched to a gene; V was cut back by 2 bases and J by 6 bases. The CDR3 has 15 residues.

This clonotype was seen a few times. J is TRBJ2-2 and V is TRBV6-1; D is perhaps TRBD1 (5 bases). Germline CDR1 MNHNS, CDR2 SASEGT. The CDR3 is 13 amino acids. V shed 5 bases and J shed 8 bases, with 12 bases lying between them. CDR3 nucleotides: TGTGCCAGCAGTATCTATGACAGAGGGGAGCTGTTTTTT. This encodes CASSIYDRGELFF.

This clonotype was seen a handful of times. The J gene is TRBJ2-3, the V gene TRBV5-1; TRBD2 matches 13 bases. The CDR3 is made up of 17 amino acids. The J segment lost 6 bases and the V segment lost 0 bases, leaving 7 bases of the junction unmatched. Germline V CDR1 and CDR2: SGHRS, YFSETQ. In DNA form, the CDR3 reads TGCGCCAGCAGCTTGGGGACTAGCGGGGGAGTGAGGGATACGCAGTATTTT. It specifies CASSLGTSGGVRDTQYF.

The sample holds many counts of this clonotype. The chain has TRBV15 and TRBJ2-3; 8 nucleotides align to TRBD2. V lost 0 bases, J lost 1 base, and 0 bases stayed unmatched. CDR3 size: 15 residues. CDR1 LNHNV and CDR2 YYDKDF come from the germline V gene (reference sequence). CDR3 region: CATSRERGGTDTQYF. CDR3 bases: TGTGCCACCAGCAGAGAGCGGGGGGGCACAGATACGCAGTATTTT. Full variable domain (outside the CDR3, taken from reference TRBV15 and TRBJ2-3): DAMVIQNPRYQVTQFGKPVTLSCSQTLNHNVMYWYQQKSSQAPKLLFHYYDKDFNNEADTPDNFQSRRPNTSFCFLDIRSPGLGDTAMYLCATSRERGGTDTQYFGPGTRLTVL.

The chain combines TRBV18 with TRBJ2-3; D is perhaps TRBD2 (7 bases). Germline lookup yields CDR1 KGHSH and CDR2 LQKENI. Trimming left V 1 base short and J 7 bases short, with 9 bases between. This CDR3 has 13 amino acids. In DNA, the CDR3 is TGTGCCAGCTCACCACAGGGGGGGCATACGCAGTATTTT. Translating gives CASSPQGGHTQYF.

CDR3 nucleotides: TGTGCCAGCACCGTATATGATGAAGCTTTCTTT. This gives the protein CASTVYDEAFF. This sequence joins TRBV12-3 or TRBV12-4 and TRBJ1-1; no clear D gene. Trimming removed 7 bases at V and 7 bases at J, with 10 bases between. This CDR3 region has 11 residues.

This clonotype came up many times. The J gene is TRBJ2-2, the V gene TRBV20-1; TRBD2 might be the D (5 bases). Per germline, CDR1 DFQATT and CDR2 SNEGSKA (reference sequence). The V gene lost 0 bases and the J gene lost 3 bases, with 11 bases spanning the gap. This CDR3 has 15 amino acids. Written as DNA, the CDR3 is TGCAGTGCTAGAGATGCGGGTACGGACACCGGGGAGCTGTTTTTT. Protein: CSARDAGTDTGELFF.

This clonotype turned up a few times. The rearrangement uses TRBV11-2 and TRBJ2-2; 8 bases are shared with TRBD2. Per germline, CDR1 SGHAT and CDR2 FQNNGV. This CDR3 is 19 amino acids long. With 5 bases clipped from V and 0 bases from J, the junction kept 14 bases outside the gene matches. The CDR3 bases are TGTGCCAGCAGCGCCCAGGGACTAGTGGGCCACTCGAACACCGGGGAGCTGTTTTTT. Its protein is CASSAQGLVGHSNTGELFF.

The chain has TRBV10-3 and TRBJ2-6; 12 nucleotides align to TRBD1. V dropped 10 bases and J dropped 4; count of bases not matched to a gene: 11. The CDR3 length is 17 residues. The germline gives CDR1 ENHRY, CDR2 SYGVKD. The CDR3 protein is CATLPGQGAVGANVLTF. The CDR3 DNA follows: TGTGCCACCCTTCCGGGACAGGGGGCGGTGGGGGCCAACGTCCTGACTTTC.

The chain has TRBV6-1 and TRBJ1-2; D is possibly TRBD1 (6 bases). Germline CDR1 MNHNS, CDR2 SASEGT. The CDR3 extends over 13 amino acids. V lost 6 bases, J lost 2 bases, and 10 bases lay in between. The CDR3 DNA sequence: TGTGCCAGCAGGCCAGGGGTAAACTATGGCTACACCTTC. Its translation is CASRPGVNYGYTF.

This clonotype was counted only a few times. The V gene is TRBV5-5, the J gene TRBJ2-7; D possibly uses TRBD1 or TRBD2 (5 bases each). This CDR3 has 15 residues. V was pared by 0 bases and J by 3 bases, with 13 bases between. CDR1 and CDR2 (germline): SGHKS, YYEKEE (reference sequence). Written as DNA, the CDR3 is TGTGCCAGCAGCTTGGAACTAGGACACCTCTACGAGCAGTACTTC. Amino acids: CASSLELGHLYEQYF.

This clonotype was observed a few times. This chain links TRBV7-2 with TRBJ1-6, with D perhaps matching TRBD1 (5 bases). Trimming cost V 6 bases and J 7 bases, with 10 bases left between them. CDR1 is SGHTA and CDR2 is FQGNSA in the germline V gene. The CDR3 runs to 13 residues. CDR3 loop: CASRRQLNSPLHF. CDR3 nucleotide sequence: TGTGCCAGCAGACGACAGCTGAATTCACCCCTCCACTTT.